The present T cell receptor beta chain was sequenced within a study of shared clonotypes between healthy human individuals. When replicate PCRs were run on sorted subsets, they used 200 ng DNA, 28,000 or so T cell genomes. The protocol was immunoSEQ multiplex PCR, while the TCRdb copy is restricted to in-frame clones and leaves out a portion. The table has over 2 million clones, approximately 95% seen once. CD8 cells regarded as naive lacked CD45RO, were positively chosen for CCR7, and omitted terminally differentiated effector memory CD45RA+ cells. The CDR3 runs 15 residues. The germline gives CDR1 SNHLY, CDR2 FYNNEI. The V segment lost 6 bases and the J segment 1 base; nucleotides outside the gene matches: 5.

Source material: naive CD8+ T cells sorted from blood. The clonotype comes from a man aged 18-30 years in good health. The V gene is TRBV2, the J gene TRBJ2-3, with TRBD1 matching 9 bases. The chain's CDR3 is CASSPRTGGTDTQYF. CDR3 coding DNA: TGTGCCAGCAGCCCTAGGACAGGGGGCACAGATACGCAGTATTTT.